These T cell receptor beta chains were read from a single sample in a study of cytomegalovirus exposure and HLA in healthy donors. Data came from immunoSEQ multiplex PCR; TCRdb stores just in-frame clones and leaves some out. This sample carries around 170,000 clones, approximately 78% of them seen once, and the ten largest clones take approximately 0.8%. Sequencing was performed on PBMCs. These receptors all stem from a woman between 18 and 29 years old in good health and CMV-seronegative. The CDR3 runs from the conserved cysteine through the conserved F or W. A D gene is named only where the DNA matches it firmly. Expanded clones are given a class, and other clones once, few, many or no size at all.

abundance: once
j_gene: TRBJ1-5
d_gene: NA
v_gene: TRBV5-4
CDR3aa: CASSLGGGINQPQHF
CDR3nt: TGTGCCAGCAGCTTGGGAGGGGGAATTAACCAGCCCCAGCATTTT

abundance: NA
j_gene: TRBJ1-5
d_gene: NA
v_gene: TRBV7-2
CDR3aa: CASSGQYQPQHF
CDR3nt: TGTGCCAGCAGCGGGCAGTATCAGCCCCAGCATTTT

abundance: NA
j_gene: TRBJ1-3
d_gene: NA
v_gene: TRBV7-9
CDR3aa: CASPREGSGNTIYF
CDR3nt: TGTGCCAGCCCCAGGGAAGGCTCTGGAAACACCATATATTTT

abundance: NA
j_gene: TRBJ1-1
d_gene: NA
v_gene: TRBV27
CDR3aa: CASSPGGGRLWNTEAFF
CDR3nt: TGTGCCAGCAGTCCGGGGGGGGGCAGGCTTTGGAACACTGAAGCTTTCTTT

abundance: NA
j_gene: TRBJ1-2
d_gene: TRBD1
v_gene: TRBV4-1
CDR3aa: CASSLGGTDTNYGYTF
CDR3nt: TGCGCCAGCAGCCTAGGGGGGACAGACACAAACTATGGCTACACCTTC

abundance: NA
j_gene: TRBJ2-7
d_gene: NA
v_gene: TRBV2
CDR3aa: CASSNQPTSRSSYEQYF
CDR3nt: TGTGCCAGCAGTAACCAGCCTACTAGCCGAAGCTCCTACGAGCAGTACTTC

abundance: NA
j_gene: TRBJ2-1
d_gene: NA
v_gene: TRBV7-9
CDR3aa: CASSLAGGNEQFF
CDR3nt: TGTGCCAGCAGCTTAGCCGGAGGGAATGAGCAGTTCTTC

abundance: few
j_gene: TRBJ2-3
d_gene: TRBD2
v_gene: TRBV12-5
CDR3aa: CASARTSGGADTQYF
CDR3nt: TGTGCTAGTGCTCGTACTAGCGGGGGGGCTGATACGCAGTATTTT

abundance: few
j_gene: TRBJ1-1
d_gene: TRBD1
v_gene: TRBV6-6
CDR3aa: CASSYGWDREDTEAFF
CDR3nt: TGTGCCAGCAGTTATGGGTGGGACAGGGAGGACACTGAAGCTTTCTTT

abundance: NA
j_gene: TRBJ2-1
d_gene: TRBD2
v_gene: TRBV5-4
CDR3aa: CASSSKLAGATYNEQFF
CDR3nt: TGTGCCAGCAGCTCAAAACTAGCGGGGGCCACCTACAATGAGCAGTTCTTC

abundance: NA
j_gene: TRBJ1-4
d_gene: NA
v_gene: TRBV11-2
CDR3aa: CASSLGGATNEKLFF
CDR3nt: TGTGCCAGCAGCTTGGGGGGTGCAACTAATGAAAAACTGTTTTTT

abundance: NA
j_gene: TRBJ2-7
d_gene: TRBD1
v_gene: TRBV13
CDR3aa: CASSWPGQGSYEQYF
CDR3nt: TGTGCCAGCAGCTGGCCGGGACAGGGGAGCTACGAGCAGTACTTC

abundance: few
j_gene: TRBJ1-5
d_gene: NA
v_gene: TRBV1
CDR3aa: CTSSQVNPPGQGTNQPQHF
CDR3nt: TGCACCAGCAGCCAAGTAAACCCCCCGGGACAGGGGACCAATCAGCCCCAGCATTTT

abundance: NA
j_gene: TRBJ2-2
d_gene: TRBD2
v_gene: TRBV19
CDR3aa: CASSDSGRATGELFF
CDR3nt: TGTGCCAGTAGCGATAGCGGGAGGGCCACCGGGGAGCTGTTTTTT

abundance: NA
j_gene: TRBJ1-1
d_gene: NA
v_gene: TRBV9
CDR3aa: CASSTRTDETEAFF
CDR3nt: TGTGCCAGCAGCACGCGGACAGATGAGACTGAAGCTTTCTTT

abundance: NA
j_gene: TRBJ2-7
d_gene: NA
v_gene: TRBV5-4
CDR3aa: CASSPGTSTYEQYF
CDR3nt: TGTGCCAGCAGTCCTGGGACATCTACCTACGAGCAGTACTTC

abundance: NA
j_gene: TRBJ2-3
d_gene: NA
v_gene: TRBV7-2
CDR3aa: CASNPEGRADTQYF
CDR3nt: TGTGCCAGCAACCCGGAGGGCCGCGCAGATACGCAGTATTTT

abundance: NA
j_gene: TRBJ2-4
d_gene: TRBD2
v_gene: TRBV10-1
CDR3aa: CASSPGAAGENIQYF
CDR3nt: TGCGCCAGCAGTCCCGGGGCGGCGGGGGAAAACATTCAGTACTTC

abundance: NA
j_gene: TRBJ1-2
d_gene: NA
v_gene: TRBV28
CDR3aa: CASTPDPGDGYTF
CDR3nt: TGTGCCAGCACCCCGGACCCGGGGGATGGCTACACCTTC

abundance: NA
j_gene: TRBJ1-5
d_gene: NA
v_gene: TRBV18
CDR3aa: CASSPPAANQPQHF
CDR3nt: TGTGCCAGCTCACCACCGGCGGCGAATCAGCCCCAGCATTTT

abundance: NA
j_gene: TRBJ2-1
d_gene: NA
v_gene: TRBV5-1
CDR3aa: CASRRWTEASNEQFF
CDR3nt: TGCGCCAGCAGACGGTGGACAGAGGCTTCGAATGAGCAGTTCTTC

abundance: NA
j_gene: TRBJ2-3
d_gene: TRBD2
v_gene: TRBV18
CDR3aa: CASSPSGGRADTQYF
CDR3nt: TGTGCCAGCTCACCGAGCGGGGGGAGGGCAGATACGCAGTATTTT

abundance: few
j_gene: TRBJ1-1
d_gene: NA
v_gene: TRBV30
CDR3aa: CAWSVNRDTEAFF
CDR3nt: TGTGCCTGGAGTGTTAACAGGGACACTGAAGCTTTCTTT

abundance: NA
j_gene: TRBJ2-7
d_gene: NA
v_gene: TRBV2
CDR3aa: CASSVGPGGSGQNEQYF
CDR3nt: TGTGCCAGCAGTGTGGGGCCCGGTGGTTCAGGGCAGAACGAGCAGTACTTC

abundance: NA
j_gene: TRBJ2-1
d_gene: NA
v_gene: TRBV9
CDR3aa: CASSVGLSGGQYNEQFF
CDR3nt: TGTGCCAGCAGCGTGGGTCTCAGCGGGGGACAGTACAATGAGCAGTTCTTC

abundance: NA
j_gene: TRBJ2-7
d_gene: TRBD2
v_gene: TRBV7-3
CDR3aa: CASSLGGTSGSYEQYF
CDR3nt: TGTGCCAGCAGCTTAGGCGGGACTAGCGGGTCCTACGAGCAGTACTTC

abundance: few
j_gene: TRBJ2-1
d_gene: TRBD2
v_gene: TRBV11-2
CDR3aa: CASSTTSGGAREQFF
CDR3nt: TGTGCCAGCAGCACTACTAGCGGGGGGGCCAGGGAGCAGTTCTTC

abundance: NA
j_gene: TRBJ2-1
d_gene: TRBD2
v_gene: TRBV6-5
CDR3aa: CASSFQTSGNSNEQFF
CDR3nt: TGTGCCAGCAGTTTCCAGACTAGCGGGAATTCAAATGAGCAGTTCTTC

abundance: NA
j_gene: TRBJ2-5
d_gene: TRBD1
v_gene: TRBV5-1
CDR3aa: CASSLGTGGETQYF
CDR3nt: TGCGCCAGCAGCTTAGGGACAGGGGGAGAGACCCAGTACTTC

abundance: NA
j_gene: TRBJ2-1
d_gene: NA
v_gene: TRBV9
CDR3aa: CASSDDRGGYNEQFF
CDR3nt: TGTGCCAGCAGCGATGACAGGGGAGGGTACAATGAGCAGTTCTTC

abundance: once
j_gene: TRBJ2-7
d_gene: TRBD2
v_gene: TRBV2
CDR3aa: CASSASGGHYEQYF
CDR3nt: TGTGCCAGCAGTGCGAGCGGGGGCCACTACGAGCAGTACTTC

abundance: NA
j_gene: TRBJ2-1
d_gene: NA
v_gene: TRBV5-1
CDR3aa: CASSSNPGLEQFF
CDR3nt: TGCGCCAGCAGCTCGAATCCAGGGCTTGAGCAGTTCTTC